These T cell receptor beta chains were read from a single sample in a study of CD8 T cells in ankylosing spondylitis. Via MiXCR, TCRdb re-called the 5' RACE reads, giving one row per CDR3 protein. The data show around 250,000 distinct CDR3 sequences, about 10% seen once. The sample was blood, either unsorted or a sorted T cell fraction (not recorded which). Receptor source: a male donor with ankylosing spondylitis or in good health (not recorded which). CDR3s include the opening cysteine and the closing phenylalanine or tryptophan. The order of the fields is D gene, V gene, clone size, J gene, CDR3 DNA, CDR3 protein. A D gene is named only where the DNA matches it firmly. A row's size may be missing; if present it is once, few, many or a size class.

D: TRBD1; V: TRBV5-1; size: many; J: TRBJ2-4; DNA: TGCGCCAGCAGCCGTCCCCGGGACAGAGGACTAGCCAAAAACATTCAGTACTTC; CDR3: CASSRPRDRGLAKNIQYF
D: NA; V: TRBV2; size: NA; J: TRBJ2-3; DNA: TGTGCCAGCACCCTAACTAGCTTGGATACGCAGTATTTT; CDR3: CASTLTSLDTQYF
D: NA; V: TRBV6-1; size: many; J: TRBJ1-3; DNA: TGTGCCAGCAGTGAATACAGGAGCTCTGGAAACACCATATATTTT; CDR3: CASSEYRSSGNTIYF
D: NA; V: TRBV3-1; size: NA; J: TRBJ2-1; DNA: TGTGCCAGCAGCCAAGCGATAAGGGGGAACTACAATGAGCAGTTCTTC; CDR3: CASSQAIRGNYNEQFF
D: TRBD2; V: TRBV11-2; size: NA; J: TRBJ2-3; DNA: TGTGCCAGCAGCTTAGATTTCAGAGGCGGGGGGGGTAGAGTAGATACGCAGTATTTT; CDR3: CASSLDFRGGGGRVDTQYF
D: NA; V: TRBV7-8; size: NA; J: TRBJ2-1; DNA: TGTGCCAGCAGCTTTGGACGGGGGAGTTTCGAGCAGTTCTTC; CDR3: CASSFGRGSFEQFF
D: NA; V: TRBV27; size: NA; J: TRBJ2-3; DNA: TGTGCCAGCGAAGAATTAGGAGCAGATACGCAGTATTTT; CDR3: CASEELGADTQYF
D: NA; V: TRBV12-3/TRBV12-4; size: NA; J: TRBJ1-4; DNA: TGTGCCAGCAGCCCCAGTACGTCTAATGAAAAACTGTTTTTT; CDR3: CASSPSTSNEKLFF
D: NA; V: TRBV12-3/TRBV12-4; size: many; J: TRBJ2-7; DNA: TGTGCCAGCAGTTTAGTCGGGACACTATACTACGAGCAGTACTTC; CDR3: CASSLVGTLYYEQYF
D: TRBD1; V: TRBV29-1; size: many; J: TRBJ1-2; DNA: TGCAGCGTTCCGGGACAGGGGGTTGTAGGGGGCTACACCTTC; CDR3: CSVPGQGVVGGYTF
D: TRBD1; V: TRBV12-3/TRBV12-4; size: many; J: TRBJ1-2; DNA: TGTGCCAGCAGCGGACAGGGTCACGGCTACACCTTC; CDR3: CASSGQGHGYTF
D: NA; V: TRBV12-3/TRBV12-4; size: many; J: TRBJ2-7; DNA: TGTGCCAGCAGTCCTAGTGTGGGAGGCCCTATAGGCGAGCAGTACTTC; CDR3: CASSPSVGGPIGEQYF
D: TRBD2; V: TRBV12-3/TRBV12-4; size: many; J: TRBJ2-3; DNA: TGTGCCAGCAGTCCCGTACTAGCGGGGGCGGCAGATACGCAGTATTTT; CDR3: CASSPVLAGAADTQYF
D: NA; V: TRBV20-1; size: many; J: TRBJ2-5; DNA: TGCAGTGCGCCACTCGACGGCCCCCAAGAGACCCAGTACTTC; CDR3: CSAPLDGPQETQYF
D: NA; V: TRBV12-3/TRBV12-4; size: NA; J: TRBJ1-1; DNA: TGTGCCAGCAGTTTGGGGGGAACCAACACTGAAGCTTTCTTT; CDR3: CASSLGGTNTEAFF
D: NA; V: TRBV9; size: many; J: TRBJ1-4; DNA: TGTGCCAGCAGCGTAGCTGTAGGGCTTAATGAAAAACTGTTTTTT; CDR3: CASSVAVGLNEKLFF
D: TRBD1; V: TRBV2; size: NA; J: TRBJ1-5; DNA: TGTGCCAGCAGTGAAGCCGGGACAGGCAATCAGCCCCAGCATTTT; CDR3: CASSEAGTGNQPQHF
D: TRBD1; V: TRBV29-1; size: many; J: TRBJ1-1; DNA: TGCAGCGTTGATTATAGGACAGGGGGCTCTGAAGCTTTCTTT; CDR3: CSVDYRTGGSEAFF
D: NA; V: TRBV5-1; size: many; J: TRBJ1-1; DNA: TGCGCCAGCAGCCGCGGGTCGGTGAACACTGAAGCTTTCTTT; CDR3: CASSRGSVNTEAFF
D: NA; V: TRBV7-8; size: NA; J: TRBJ1-3; DNA: TGTGCCAGCAGCCCCCTTTTCGGAGGTTCGCGCTCTGGAAACACCATATATTTT; CDR3: CASSPLFGGSRSGNTIYF
D: NA; V: TRBV29-1; size: few; J: TRBJ2-5; DNA: TGCAGCGTTCAAAGGGAGACCCAGTACTTC; CDR3: CSVQRETQYF
D: NA; V: TRBV7-6; size: few; J: TRBJ2-3; DNA: TGTGCCAGCTCGAGGTGGGGAGCGACAGATACGCAGTATTTT; CDR3: CASSRWGATDTQYF
D: NA; V: TRBV12-3/TRBV12-4; size: few; J: TRBJ1-2; DNA: TGTGCCAGCAGCTCAAATTTTGCGGGAGGGAGCTATGGCTACACCTTC; CDR3: CASSSNFAGGSYGYTF
D: NA; V: TRBV28; size: few; J: TRBJ1-1; DNA: TGTGCCAGCAGTTTTCCTCCGGGACGGAGGAACACTGAAGCTTTCTTT; CDR3: CASSFPPGRRNTEAFF
D: TRBD2; V: TRBV6-5; size: NA; J: TRBJ2-7; DNA: TGTGCCAGCAGTTTGGCTAGCGGGTGGACCTACGAGCAGTACTTC; CDR3: CASSLASGWTYEQYF
D: NA; V: TRBV29-1; size: few; J: TRBJ1-2; DNA: TGCAGCGTTGAAGAGGAATGGGGAGACTATGGCTACACCTTC; CDR3: CSVEEEWGDYGYTF
D: TRBD2; V: TRBV5-1; size: NA; J: TRBJ2-3; DNA: TGCGCCAGCAAGCTAGCGGGGGGTATAGATACGCAGTATTTT; CDR3: CASKLAGGIDTQYF
D: TRBD2; V: TRBV20-1; size: many; J: TRBJ2-1; DNA: TGCAGTGCCCAGACTAGCGGGACGGGTGGGCAGTTCTTC; CDR3: CSAQTSGTGGQFF
D: TRBD1; V: TRBV27; size: few; J: TRBJ1-2; DNA: TGTGCCAGCAGTCCACAGGGGGGCGGCTATGGCTACACCTTC; CDR3: CASSPQGGGYGYTF
D: NA; V: TRBV24-1; size: many; J: TRBJ2-5; DNA: TGTGCCACCAGTGAAGTAAAAACAGGAACCCAAGAGACCCAGTACTTC; CDR3: CATSEVKTGTQETQYF
D: NA; V: TRBV3-1; size: many; J: TRBJ2-1; DNA: TGTGCCAGCAGCCACGGTAATCGGCAGTTCTTC; CDR3: CASSHGNRQFF
D: TRBD2; V: TRBV20-1; size: NA; J: TRBJ2-3; DNA: TGCAGTGCTAGCGCCGGGACTAGCGGGGGCCTCACAGATACGCAGTATTTT; CDR3: CSASAGTSGGLTDTQYF
D: NA; V: TRBV5-1; size: many; J: TRBJ2-7; DNA: TGCGCCAGCAGCTTGGCCTGGACGGGGGACTCCTACGAGCAGTACTTC; CDR3: CASSLAWTGDSYEQYF
D: NA; V: TRBV6-6; size: NA; J: TRBJ2-3; DNA: TGTGCCACGGGGGGCCTAACAGATACGCAGTATTTT; CDR3: CATGGLTDTQYF
D: TRBD2; V: TRBV4-1; size: many; J: TRBJ2-1; DNA: TGCGCCAGCAGCCAGAGATTAGCGGGGGGCCAGATATTTCGTAATGAGCAGTTCTTC; CDR3: CASSQRLAGGQIFRNEQFF
D: NA; V: TRBV12-5; size: many; J: TRBJ2-2; DNA: TGTGCTAGTGGGCCTGATACCGGGGAGCTGTTTTTT; CDR3: CASGPDTGELFF
D: NA; V: TRBV5-1; size: many; J: TRBJ1-1; DNA: TGCGCCAGCAGCGTCGGACAGACCACTGAAGCTTTCTTT; CDR3: CASSVGQTTEAFF
D: NA; V: TRBV4-1; size: NA; J: TRBJ2-7; DNA: TGCGCCAGCAGCCAAGTACGGGGCGCCTCCTACGAGCAGTACTTC; CDR3: CASSQVRGASYEQYF
D: NA; V: TRBV5-1; size: NA; J: TRBJ1-2; DNA: TGCGCCAGCAGCTTGGCCCAACAGGCTACTTCAAGCTACACCTTC; CDR3: CASSLAQQATSSYTF
D: NA; V: TRBV3-1; size: NA; J: TRBJ2-1; DNA: TGTGCCAGCAGCCAAGGATTAGGAGTTGGCGAGCAGTTCTTC; CDR3: CASSQGLGVGEQFF
D: NA; V: TRBV10-3; size: NA; J: TRBJ2-5; DNA: TGTGCCATCAGTGAGGTACTTCAAGAGACCCAGTACTTC; CDR3: CAISEVLQETQYF
D: TRBD2; V: TRBV20-1; size: NA; J: TRBJ2-7; DNA: TGCAGTGCCAACCCCCGGACTAGCGGGCAGTCCTACGAGCAGTACTTC; CDR3: CSANPRTSGQSYEQYF
D: NA; V: TRBV27; size: many; J: TRBJ2-7; DNA: TGTGCCAGCAGTCTGGGACCCTTAGGGTACGAGCAGTACTTC; CDR3: CASSLGPLGYEQYF
D: TRBD2; V: TRBV20-1; size: once; J: TRBJ2-3; DNA: TGCAGTGCAGAAAAAGGGACTAGCGGAACAGATACGCAGTATTTT; CDR3: CSAEKGTSGTDTQYF
D: NA; V: TRBV5-1; size: many; J: TRBJ1-3; DNA: TGCGCCAGCGGAGAAACAGGTCTTGGAAACACCATATATTTT; CDR3: CASGETGLGNTIYF
D: NA; V: TRBV20-1; size: medium-sized; J: TRBJ2-5; DNA: TGCAGTGCTCCCAAAGGGGGGCCGCAAGAGACCCAGTACTTC; CDR3: CSAPKGGPQETQYF
D: NA; V: TRBV7-9; size: NA; J: TRBJ2-1; DNA: TGTGCCAGCAGCTTAGAGTACGGGACGCGGGCCCCCAATGAGCAGTTCTTC; CDR3: CASSLEYGTRAPNEQFF
D: NA; V: TRBV9; size: many; J: TRBJ2-1; DNA: TGTGCCAGCAGCGGGGGGACTCGTGGGAGCTCCTACAATGAGCAGTTCTTC; CDR3: CASSGGTRGSSYNEQFF
D: TRBD1; V: TRBV27; size: NA; J: TRBJ1-5; DNA: TGTGCCAGCAGTAGGGGACAGAGGAGTGTCCGGGGTAACAATCAGCCCCAGCATTTT; CDR3: CASSRGQRSVRGNNQPQHF
D: TRBD2; V: TRBV20-1; size: few; J: TRBJ2-3; DNA: TGCAGTGCTAGCCGGGGTAGCGGGGTGAGCACAGATACGCAGTATTTT; CDR3: CSASRGSGVSTDTQYF
D: NA; V: TRBV11-2; size: few; J: TRBJ2-1; DNA: TGTGCCAGCAGCTTTAGGGGCGCCTTCAGCTCCTACAATGAGCAGTTCTTC; CDR3: CASSFRGAFSSYNEQFF
D: TRBD2; V: TRBV5-1; size: few; J: TRBJ2-3; DNA: TGCGCCAGCAGCTTGGATGCTAGCGGGGGGCCCGGTGATACGCAGTATTTT; CDR3: CASSLDASGGPGDTQYF
D: NA; V: TRBV6-5; size: few; J: TRBJ2-3; DNA: TGTGCCAGCAGTTACCCGGCAGGCGGCACAGATACGCAGTATTTT; CDR3: CASSYPAGGTDTQYF
D: TRBD2; V: TRBV6-1; size: NA; J: TRBJ2-3; DNA: TGTGCCAGCAGACAGACTAGCGGGGTTGTTGATACGCAGTATTTT; CDR3: CASRQTSGVVDTQYF
D: NA; V: TRBV7-3; size: many; J: TRBJ1-1; DNA: TGTGCCAGCAGCTTAACAGAGGGAGGTGAAGCTTTCTTT; CDR3: CASSLTEGGEAFF